This TCR beta chain comes out of a study of blood T cell repertoires in COVID-19. Background on the study: The United States, Italy and Spain provided the acute and convalescent COVID-19 samples. Sample material is recorded as cDNA or gDNA derived from T cells, B-cell-depleted T cells, or PBMCs.

In the authors' workflow: Nucleated cell counts were estimated from reference gene primer amplification. Using immunoSEQ multiplex PCR, the repertoire was profiled, and TCRdb retains in-frame clones only, with some absent. D and trimming come from the DNA, and the V and J calls and clone size come from that table. The sample yields 35,000 to 40,000 clones, 81% seen once. Germline lookup yields CDR1 SGHNT and CDR2 YYREEE (reference sequence). Losses at the gene ends were 3 bases for V and 5 bases for J; bases not matched to a gene: 7. The CDR3 extends over 15 amino acids. Source material: peripheral blood. The TCR sequence derives from an elderly man with active or convalescent COVID-19. V is TRBV5-4 and J is TRBJ2-5; TRBD2 aligns across 10 bases. CDR3 sequence reads: CASSYPSGGRETQYF. CDR3 in DNA: TGTGCCAGCAGCTATCCTAGCGGGGGCCGGGAGACCCAGTACTTC.